Listed below are T cell receptor beta chains from one sample, sequenced in a study of T cell repertoires in cytomegalovirus infection. These receptors lack a known antigen. TCRdb re-analysed the reads in MiXCR, keeping a single row per CDR3 protein. The profile shows approximately 730,000 distinct CDR3 sequences, 25% to 30% of them singletons. The material sequenced was cultured CD8+ T cells from PBMCs, taken from culture after CMV antigen stimulation. Every receptor here comes from a human donor in good health (CMV status not recorded). Some clones in this sample may be carry-over from other donors' samples. The conserved cysteine and the conserved F or W are not part of the CDR3 here. Each record gives: J gene, V gene, CDR3 protein.

>TRBJ1-5|TRBV12-3/TRBV12-4
ASSSQGWNQPQH
>TRBJ1-1|TRBV4-2
ASSQGVGAEAF
>TRBJ1-1|TRBV7-2
ASSVYENTEAF
>TRBJ1-1|TRBV20-1
SAADRDRVTEAF
>TRBJ1-2|TRBV7-9
ASSLGTGNDGYT
>TRBJ1-1|TRBV4-1
ASSQGNPGKMNTEAF
>TRBJ2-2|TRBV7-2
ASRPGTGNTGELF
>TRBJ2-7|TRBV12-5
ASGLASRGTDYEQY
>TRBJ2-1|TRBV7-6
ASSLSTSGENYNEQF
>TRBJ2-5|TRBV5-8
ASSFDSGGLETQY
>TRBJ2-7|TRBV27
ASSLARGSGAYEQY
>TRBJ1-2|TRBV12-3/TRBV12-4
ASSPGGGALYGYT
>TRBJ1-1|TRBV7-2
ASSFQGASTEAF
>TRBJ1-3|TRBV12-3/TRBV12-4
ASSPNRSGNTIY
>TRBJ2-2|TRBV6-1
ASRDRAANTGELF
>TRBJ1-2|TRBV27
ASRGGNGYT
>TRBJ2-5|TRBV7-8
ASSPREQRETQY
>TRBJ1-6|TRBV27
ASSFPGLSSPLH
>TRBJ2-2|TRBV7-2
ASSLRVLAGGLGGELF
>TRBJ1-2|TRBV7-9
ASSLDNREDSYGYT
>TRBJ2-3|TRBV7-2
ASSPRMGESTDTQY
>TRBJ1-1|TRBV9
ASSEGGQLNTEAF
>TRBJ1-1|TRBV7-6
ASSPMTEPTNTEAF
>TRBJ2-1|TRBV7-8
ASSLMDTYNEQF
>TRBJ1-5|TRBV27
ASRTEAPNQPQH
>TRBJ1-1|TRBV3-1
ASSQDGLRKPGTEAF
>TRBJ2-7|TRBV5-4
ASSLGLPVEQY
>TRBJ1-1|TRBV2
ASSEGWAGNTEAF
>TRBJ1-5|TRBV10-2
ASSGDRYSNQPQH
>TRBJ1-1|TRBV19
ASTLGRVWTEAF
>TRBJ2-3|TRBV11-2
ASSSYGGPLTDTQY
>TRBJ1-3|TRBV12-3/TRBV12-4
ASRLRGIGNTIY
>TRBJ1-2|TRBV9
ASSVGAQGGYGYT
>TRBJ1-2|TRBV18
ASSPTPQGASHGYT
>TRBJ2-5|TRBV23-1
ASSQEGGGQETQY
>TRBJ2-1|TRBV29-1
SVLGQGAILYNEQF
>TRBJ1-6|TRBV13
ASRPAGTGRNSPLH
>TRBJ1-1|TRBV27
ASSTLGTGVEAF
>TRBJ2-1|TRBV7-2
ASTMEGLAAPQGPNEQF
>TRBJ2-1|TRBV7-2
ASSFGLVPYNEQF
>TRBJ2-7|TRBV7-9
ASSSTAAYEQY
>TRBJ1-2|TRBV4-3
ASSQEESVDGYT
>TRBJ1-1|TRBV7-6
ASSLDGGGLGQAF
>TRBJ2-3|TRBV6-1
ASSSPAGGCTDTQY